The 29 T cell receptor beta chains below were found in one sample sequenced in a study of CD8 T cells in ankylosing spondylitis. MiXCR, applied by TCRdb to the 5' RACE reads, yields one record per CDR3 protein. The profile shows under 120,000 distinct CDR3 sequences, around 24% of them singletons. The sample comprised synovial fluid, either unsorted or a sorted T cell fraction (not recorded which). All receptors derive from a male donor with ankylosing spondylitis.

This clonotype was seen ten or more times. The V and J genes are TRBV3-1 and TRBJ2-1; D not resolved. The V gene lost 0 bases and the J gene lost 0 bases, with 3 bases spanning the gap. CDR1 is LGHDT, CDR2 YNNKEL, per germline (reference sequence). This CDR3 comprises 14 residues. CDR3 DNA sequence: TGTGCCAGCAGCCAAGACAGCTCCTACAATGAGCAGTTCTTC. Translation: CASSQDSSYNEQFF.

In its sample, this clonotype was seen a few times. The genes are TRBV6-1 and TRBJ1-5, with unresolved D. The CDR3 runs 14 residues. The ends were cut back, 9 bases at V and 3 bases at J, with 15 bases in the middle. The germline gives CDR1 MNHNS, CDR2 SASEGT. The CDR3 DNA sequence: TGTGCCAGTGCGGTCGGATTTGACAATCAGCCCCAGCATTTT. Amino acid sequence: CASAVGFDNQPQHF.

This clonotype was counted ten times or more. The CDR3 coding sequence is TGTGCCAGCAGCTTATGGGGCCTTGGGAAGCAGTTCTTC. It specifies CASSLWGLGKQFF. The genes are TRBV7-2 and TRBJ2-1, with D possibly matching TRBD1 (5 bases). CDR1 is SGHTA and CDR2 is FQGNSA in the germline V gene. This CDR3 is built from 13 residues. The V gene lost 2 bases and the J gene lost 11 bases, with 13 bases spanning the gap.

The chain has TRBV9 and TRBJ2-5, with 8 bases lining up with TRBD1. In germline, CDR1 is SGDLS, CDR2 YYNGEE. V lost 0 bases to trimming and J lost 5 bases; unmatched junction nucleotides: 9. This CDR3 comprises 16 residues. The CDR3 DNA is TGTGCCAGCAGCGTAGGGGGCCAGGGGGCGAGGGAGACCCAGTACTTC. Its protein product is CASSVGGQGARETQYF.

The chain employs TRBV12-3 or TRBV12-4 and TRBJ2-5; D unclear. The V end was cut by 4 bases, the J end by 5 bases, with 8 bases between. This CDR3 comprises 12 residues. The CDR3 nucleotides are TGTGCCAGCAGTTCGGCAAGGGAGACCCAGTACTTC. This sequence encodes CASSSARETQYF.

A few counts support this clonotype. The J gene is TRBJ2-1, the V gene TRBV12-3 or TRBV12-4, with TRBD2 identical over 14 bases. The CDR3 spans 16 residues. V lost 3 bases, J lost 4 bases, and 2 bases stayed unmatched. Here the CDR3 reads CASSLGLAGVYNEQFF. CDR3 nucleotides: TGTGCCAGCAGTTTGGGACTAGCGGGGGTATACAATGAGCAGTTCTTC.

This clonotype has more than one count but fewer than ten. The chain combines TRBV12-3 or TRBV12-4 with TRBJ1-1; 7 bases are a match to TRBD1. CDR3 size: 12 residues. The V segment lost 4 bases and the J segment 6 bases; nucleotides outside the gene matches: 2. The CDR3, as DNA: TGTGCCAGCAGTTGGGGACAGCCTGAAGCTTTCTTT. Translated: CASSWGQPEAFF.

This CDR3 reads CSARDWLADNEQFF. CDR3 coding DNA: TGCAGTGCTAGGGACTGGCTCGCGGACAATGAGCAGTTCTTC. The chain uses TRBV20-1 and TRBJ2-1, with a weak D call TRBD2 (5 bases). Between the trimmed V and J ends, which lost 3 bases and 5 bases, there was a span of 14 bases. Germline V gives CDR1 DFQATT, CDR2 SNEGSKA (reference sequence). The CDR3 has 14 amino acids.

The chain links TRBV7-9 to TRBJ2-5, with 8 positions matching TRBD1. This CDR3 spans 14 amino acids. Germline CDR1 is SEHNR and CDR2 is FQNEAQ (reference sequence). The trim removed 5 bases at V and 5 bases at J, leaving 7 bases unmatched. CDR3 nucleotides: TGTGCCAGCAGCCCATGGACAGGGTTGGAGACCCAGTACTTC. Encoded protein: CASSPWTGLETQYF.

This clonotype has just a few counts. The CDR3 is CSALALGAAGGYNEQFF. The CDR3 region has the DNA TGCAGTGCCCTCGCCCTCGGGGCCGCGGGAGGGTACAATGAGCAGTTCTTC. The chain combines TRBV20-1 with TRBJ2-1; 9 positions agree with TRBD2. CDR3 size: 17 residues. J lost 4 bases, V lost 6 bases, and 16 bases had no gene match. Germline CDR1 reads DFQATT; CDR2 reads SNEGSKA (reference sequence).

The DNA for the CDR3 is TGTGCCAGCAGTTTAGAACGGAGTAATAACTATGGCTACACCTTC. It translates to CASSLERSNNYGYTF. The chain uses TRBV12-3 or TRBV12-4 and TRBJ1-2; unclear D gene. The germline V and J ends were trimmed by 1 base and 1 base, with 10 bases remaining between them. The CDR3 runs to 15 residues.

CDR3: CSASRDFGNSPLHF. Written as DNA, the CDR3 is TGCAGTGCCTCCCGGGACTTTGGTAATTCACCCCTCCACTTT. This chain connects TRBV20-1 to TRBJ1-6, with D possibly being TRBD1 (5 bases). Germline V gene sequence: CDR1 DFQATT, CDR2 SNEGSKA (reference sequence). The ends were cut back, 6 bases at V and 6 bases at J, with 15 bases in the middle. The CDR3 extends over 14 amino acids.

This clonotype was seen at least ten times. The chain uses TRBV4-1 and TRBJ2-1; a weak D match, TRBD2 (6 bases). The germline V gene has CDR1 MGHRA and CDR2 YSYEKL. The V end was cut by 5 bases, the J end by 6 bases, with 17 bases between. This CDR3 has 15 residues. The CDR3 sequence is CASSATEGGTNEQFF. The CDR3 DNA is TGCGCCAGCAGCGCTACCGAGGGAGGAACCAATGAGCAGTTCTTC.

In nucleotides, the CDR3 is TGTGCCAGCAGCCAAGATGGAGAGTATGGCTACACCTTC. Protein product: CASSQDGEYGYTF. This sequence joins TRBV4-2 and TRBJ1-2; D call uncertain. Trimming removed 0 bases from V and 5 bases from J, with 7 bases in between. Germline loops: CDR1 LGHNA, CDR2 YNFKEQ. The CDR3 sequence is 13 residues long.

This clonotype was counted a few times. This chain joins TRBV5-1 and TRBJ2-1; TRBD2 matches 8 bases. J was trimmed by 7 bases and V by 0 bases; bases with no gene match: 6. The CDR3 runs 15 residues. CDR1 and CDR2 from the germline V gene are SGHRS and YFSETQ. The CDR3 loop is CASSLAPGLENEQFF. In nucleotides, the CDR3 is TGCGCCAGCAGCTTGGCACCGGGACTAGAGAATGAGCAGTTCTTC.

This clonotype has only a few counts. CDR3 nucleotides: TGTGCCAGCAGCTCAATCGAGGGGGTCGATGAAAAACTGTTTTTT. This sequence encodes CASSSIEGVDEKLFF. The genes are TRBV7-9 and TRBJ1-4; a weak D match, TRBD1 (6 bases). CDR3 size: 15 residues. Germline loops: CDR1 SEHNR, CDR2 FQNEAQ (reference sequence). Trimming pared 4 bases from V and 6 bases from J, leaving 15 bases between.

The CDR3 here is CASSRGLSGVGIQYF. CDR3 DNA sequence: TGTGCCAGCAGTAGAGGATTGAGCGGAGTGGGCATTCAGTACTTC. The V gene is TRBV6-1, the J gene TRBJ2-4; D possibly corresponds to TRBD2 (5 bases). V lost 5 bases, J lost 9 bases, and 20 bases lay in between. The V gene's germline CDR1 is MNHNS and CDR2 SASEGT. This CDR3 has 15 amino acids.

V and J are TRBV20-1 and TRBJ1-4; D perhaps matches TRBD1 (5 bases). Trimming pared 3 bases from V and 8 bases from J, leaving 16 bases between. Germline loops: CDR1 DFQATT, CDR2 SNEGSKA (reference sequence). This CDR3 comprises 14 residues. CDR3 region: CSARRGEGDEKLFF. The DNA of the CDR3 is TGCAGTGCTAGGAGGGGTGAAGGGGACGAAAAACTGTTTTTT.

This clonotype was seen only a few times. This rearrangement joins TRBV10-3 to TRBJ2-7; maybe TRBD2 (6 bases). CDR3 size: 18 residues. V dropped 10 bases and J dropped 0 bases, with 28 bases sitting between them. Germline assignment: CDR1 ENHRY and CDR2 SYGVKD. CDR3 amino acids: CAKPSLEGPIVSSYEQYV. Written as DNA, the CDR3 is TGTGCCAAACCCTCACTGGAGGGACCCATAGTTAGCTCCTACGAGCAGTACGTC.

In this sample, this clonotype turned up a few times. This rearrangement joins TRBV10-3 to TRBJ2-7; D is perhaps TRBD1 (5 bases). CDR1 is ENHRY, CDR2 SYGVKD, per germline. The germline V and J ends were trimmed by 11 bases and 3 bases, with 26 bases remaining between them. The CDR3 loop spans 16 amino acids. The CDR3: CAASESRKVQGYEQYV. Written as DNA, the CDR3 is TGTGCCGCCAGTGAAAGCAGAAAAGTGCAGGGCTACGAGCAGTACGTC.

This sequence joins TRBV20-1 and TRBJ1-5, with D possibly matching TRBD1 (5 bases). CDR1 is DFQATT, CDR2 SNEGSKA, per germline (reference sequence). Trimming stripped 0 bases from V and 4 bases from J, with 13 bases between. The CDR3 runs 15 residues. In nucleotides, the CDR3 is TGCAGTGCTAGAGAGAGCGGGACTCTTAATCAGCCCCAGCATTTT. Translated, it gives CSARESGTLNQPQHF.

The chain couples TRBV20-1 to TRBJ2-7, with a possible D match to TRBD1 (5 bases). This CDR3 is built from 18 residues. Germline CDR1 DFQATT, CDR2 SNEGSKA (reference sequence). Deletions cut 3 bases from V and 2 bases from J, with 26 bases between. The DNA for the CDR3 is TGCAGTGCTAGCGCAGGACACAACATCAAAAAGTCCCCCTACGAGCAGTACTTC. Its translation is CSASAGHNIKKSPYEQYF.

This clonotype was seen just once. The J gene is TRBJ1-5, the V gene TRBV10-2; no firm D call. Trimming shortened V by 6 bases and J by 4 bases, and 10 bases separated the two germline ends. Germline CDR1 and CDR2: WSHSY and SAAADI. This CDR3 has 13 amino acids. CDR3 nucleotides: TGCGCCAGCAGGCCCAACCGAAATCAGCCCCAGCATTTT. Its translation is CASRPNRNQPQHF.

This clonotype was recorded a few times. The V gene is TRBV19, the J gene TRBJ2-7; 9 bases align to TRBD1. CDR3 length equals 14 residues. Germline values: CDR1 LNHDA, CDR2 SQIVND (reference sequence). V was clipped by 6 bases and J by 3 bases; unmatched bases: 6. CDR3 region: CASRRTGANYEQYF. The CDR3 region has the DNA TGTGCCAGTAGACGGACAGGGGCCAACTACGAGCAGTACTTC.

This clonotype appeared many times. The CDR3 protein is CASSPGRGFSYEQYF. CDR3 coding DNA: TGTGCCAGCAGTCCCGGGAGGGGCTTCTCCTACGAGCAGTACTTC. The chain joins TRBV6-1 to TRBJ2-7; TRBD2 matches 8 bases. In germline, CDR1 is MNHNS, CDR2 SASEGT. V gave up 5 bases and J gave up 0 bases; unmatched junction bases: 6. CDR3 length: 15 amino acids.

This clonotype has only a few counts. The chain is built from TRBV28 and TRBJ1-1; D is uncertain. Between the trimmed V and J ends, which lost 5 bases and 4 bases, there was a span of 17 bases. The CDR3 is 15 residues long. Germline lookup yields CDR1 MDHEN and CDR2 SYDVKM. The CDR3 is CASSARVGVGTEAFF. In nucleotides, the CDR3 is TGTGCCAGCAGTGCCCGGGTCGGGGTTGGCACTGAAGCTTTCTTT.

The CDR3 reads CASSRTGWANIQYF. In DNA, the CDR3 is TGTGCCAGCAGCCGAACAGGGTGGGCGAACATTCAGTACTTC. V usage is TRBV3-1 and J usage is TRBJ2-4; D perhaps matches TRBD1 (6 bases). The CDR3 consists of 14 residues. CDR1 is LGHDT, CDR2 YNNKEL, per germline (reference sequence). V gave up 4 bases and J gave up 7 bases, with 14 bases separating them.

In its sample, this clonotype was seen many times. This chain uses TRBV4-2 with TRBJ2-3; perhaps TRBD2 as D (6 bases). V lost 0 bases and J lost 4, with 14 bases in between. The V gene's germline CDR1 is LGHNA and CDR2 YNFKEQ. There are 16 residues in the CDR3. The DNA of the CDR3 is TGTGCCAGCAGCCAAGAAGGCGGAGGAGGGGCAGATACGCAGTATTTT. Translation: CASSQEGGGGADTQYF.

CDR3 loop: CASSGGAATEAFF. The CDR3 bases are TGTGCCAGCAGCGGAGGGGCGGCCACTGAAGCTTTCTTT. The chain links TRBV9 to TRBJ1-1, with D tentatively TRBD1 (5 bases). This CDR3 contains 13 residues. Germline V gene lookup returns CDR1 SGDLS and CDR2 YYNGEE. Trimming cost V 3 bases and J 4 bases, with 10 bases left between them.